The clone carrying this TCR beta chain was seen once. The record originates from a study of identical twins. Healthy Caucasians supplied all donations. TCRdb reprocessed the 5' RACE reads via MiXCR and lists one record per CDR3 protein. The table has about 530,000 distinct CDR3 sequences, about 16% seen once. CDR1 ENHRY and CDR2 SYGVKD come from the germline V gene. V lost 4 bases to trimming and J lost 0 bases; unmatched junction nucleotides: 5. CDR3 length: 17 residues. This sample also belongs to another study, concerning yellow fever vaccine responses in identical twins. As reported in that work: Reportedly, twins' vaccine T cell responses looked partly convergent and partly personalized.

The TCR was taken from a woman aged 18-29 years in good health. The source material was CD4+ T cells sorted from blood. This sequence joins TRBV10-3 and TRBJ2-6; TRBD1 agrees at 8 bases. The CDR3 is CAISGQGSSSGANVLTF. In DNA, the CDR3 is TGTGCCATCAGTGGACAGGGGTCGAGCTCTGGGGCCAACGTCCTGACTTTC.